This TCR beta chain was identified during a study of vaccination and CD4 T cells after COVID-19. About the study: Stimulation used overlapping spike peptides from SARS-CoV-2, HCoV-NL63, HCoV-OC43 and HCoV-229E. Broader study findings: With convalescent patients, a median approximately 90% of reactive clones emerged solely after vaccination.

Trimming removed 4 bases at V and 1 base at J, with 7 bases between. Germline V gives CDR1 SNHLY, CDR2 FYNNEI. The length of the CDR3 is 13 residues. Cultured CD4+ T cell DNA underwent sequencing with the Oncomine TCR Beta short-read assay. Each CDR3 protein is one row after TCRdb ran MiXCR on the PCR reads. The sample contains about 11,000 distinct CDR3 sequences, approximately 41% of which appear only once. Treatment specified: roughly nine-day PBMC culture with coronavirus spike peptide pools or control peptides (ViraFEST assay). T cells were expanded with peptide pools, and expanded clonotypes were identified by TCR sequencing. Days 3 and 7 saw half the medium swapped for fresh IL-2 medium. This clonotype was counted only a few times. Its antigen is unknown.

The sequenced material came from CD4+ T cells from blood, cultured in vitro. The chain recombines TRBV2 with TRBJ1-1; D is ambiguous. This clonotype originated in a human donor who had recovered from COVID-19. The CDR3 bases are TGTGCCAGCAGTGCCGAGAGGAACACTGAAGCTTTCTTT. Its protein is CASSAERNTEAFF.